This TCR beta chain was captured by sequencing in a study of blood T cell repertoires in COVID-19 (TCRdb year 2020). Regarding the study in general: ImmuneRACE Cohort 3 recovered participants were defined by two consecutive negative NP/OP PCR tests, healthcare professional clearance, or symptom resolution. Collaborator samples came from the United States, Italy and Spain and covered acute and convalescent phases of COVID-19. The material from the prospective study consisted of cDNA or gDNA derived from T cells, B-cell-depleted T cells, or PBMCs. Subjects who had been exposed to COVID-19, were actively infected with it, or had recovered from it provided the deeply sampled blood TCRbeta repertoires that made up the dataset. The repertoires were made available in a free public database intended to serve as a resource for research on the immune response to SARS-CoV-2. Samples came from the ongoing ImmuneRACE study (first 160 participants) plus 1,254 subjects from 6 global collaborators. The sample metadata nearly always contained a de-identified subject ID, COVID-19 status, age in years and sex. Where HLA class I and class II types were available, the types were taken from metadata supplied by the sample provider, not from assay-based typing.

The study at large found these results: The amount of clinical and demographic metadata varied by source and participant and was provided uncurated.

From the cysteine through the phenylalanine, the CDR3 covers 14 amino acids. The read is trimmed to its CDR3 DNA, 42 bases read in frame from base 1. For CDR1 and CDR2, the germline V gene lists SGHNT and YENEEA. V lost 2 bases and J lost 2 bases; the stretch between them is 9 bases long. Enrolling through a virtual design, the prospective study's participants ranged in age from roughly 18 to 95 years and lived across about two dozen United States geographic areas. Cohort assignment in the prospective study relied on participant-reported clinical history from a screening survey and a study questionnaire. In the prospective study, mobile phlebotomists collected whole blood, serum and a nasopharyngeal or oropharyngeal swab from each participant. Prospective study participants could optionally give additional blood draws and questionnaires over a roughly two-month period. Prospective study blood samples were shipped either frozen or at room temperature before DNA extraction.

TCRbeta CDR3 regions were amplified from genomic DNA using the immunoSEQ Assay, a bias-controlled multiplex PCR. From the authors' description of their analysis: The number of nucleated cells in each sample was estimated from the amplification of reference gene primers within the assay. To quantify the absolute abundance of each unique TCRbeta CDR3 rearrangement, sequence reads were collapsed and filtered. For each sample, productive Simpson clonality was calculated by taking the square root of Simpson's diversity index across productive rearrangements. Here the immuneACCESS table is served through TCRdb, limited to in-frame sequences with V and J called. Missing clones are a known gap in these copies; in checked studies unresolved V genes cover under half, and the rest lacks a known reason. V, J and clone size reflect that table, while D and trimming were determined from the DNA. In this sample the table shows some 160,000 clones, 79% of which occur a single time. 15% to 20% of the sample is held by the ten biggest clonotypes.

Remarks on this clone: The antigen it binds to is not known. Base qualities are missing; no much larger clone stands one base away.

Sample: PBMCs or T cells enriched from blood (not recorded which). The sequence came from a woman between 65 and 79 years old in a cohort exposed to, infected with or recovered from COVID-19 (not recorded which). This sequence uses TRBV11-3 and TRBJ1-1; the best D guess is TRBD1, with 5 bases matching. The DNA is TGTGCCAGCAGCTTAAGGAGGGGCAACACTGAAGCTTTCTTT. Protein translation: CASSLRRGNTEAFF. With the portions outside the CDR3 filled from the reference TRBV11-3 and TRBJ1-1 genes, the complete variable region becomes EAGVVQSPRYKIIEKKQPVAFWCNPISGHNTLYWYLQNLGQGPELLIRYENEEAVDDSQLPKDRFSAERLKGVDSTLKIQPAELGDSAVYLCASSLRRGNTEAFFGQGTRLTVV.